Listed below are T cell receptor beta chains from one sample, sequenced in a study of blood T cell repertoires in COVID-19. Profiling relied on immunoSEQ multiplex PCR, and the TCRdb table lists in-frame clones only, not all of them. This table has approximately 300,000 clones, 85% to 90% appearing once. What was sequenced was PBMCs or T cells enriched from blood (not recorded which). The receptors were gathered from a man between 25 and 39 years old who had recovered from COVID-19. The CDR3 runs from the conserved cysteine through the conserved F or W. D genes are given only for firm matches. Some rows have no size entry. The others give once, few or many, or a class for an expanded clone.

TRBJ2-7	15	TRBV4-2	once	-	CASSQGRGPPYEQYF	TGTGCCAGCAGCCAAGGACGGGGTCCTCCCTACGAGCAGTACTTC
TRBJ2-3	16	TRBV5-1	-	-	CASSPAGAGNTDTQYF	TGCGCCAGCAGCCCCGCTGGGGCGGGGAACACAGATACGCAGTATTTT
TRBJ2-2	16	TRBV7-2	-	TRBD2	CASRGRTSGTTGELFF	TGTGCCAGCAGAGGACGGACTAGCGGGACTACCGGGGAGCTGTTTTTT
TRBJ1-2	17	TRBV19	-	-	CASSSVSVPSTNYGYTF	TGTGCCAGTAGTTCGGTTAGCGTACCTTCAACTAACTATGGCTACACCTTC
TRBJ1-3	16	TRBV28	once	TRBD1	CASSRNQGARGNTIYF	TGTGCCAGCAGTCGTAACCAGGGGGCTCGGGGAAACACCATATATTTT
TRBJ1-5	15	TRBV3-1/TRBV3-2	-	-	CASSQGGRANQPQHF	TGTGCCAGCAGCCAAGGGGGCAGGGCGAATCAGCCCCAGCATTTT
TRBJ1-5	16	TRBV15	-	-	CATSRDVVSSNQPQHF	TGTGCCACCAGCAGAGATGTGGTTAGTAGCAATCAGCCCCAGCATTTT
TRBJ1-1	16	TRBV10-2	-	-	CASSESRRQSNTEAFF	TGCGCCAGCAGTGAGTCCCGTAGACAGTCGAACACTGAAGCTTTCTTT
TRBJ2-1	14	TRBV16	-	-	CASSPPGSGNEQFF	TGTGCCAGCAGCCCCCCGGGTAGCGGCAATGAGCAGTTCTTC
TRBJ2-3	16	TRBV5-1	-	TRBD2	CASSHQSSGRADTQYF	TGCGCCAGCAGCCACCAGAGCAGCGGGAGGGCAGATACGCAGTATTTT
TRBJ2-2	14	TRBV6-5	-	TRBD1	CASNIGTDTGELFF	TGTGCCAGCAACATTGGGACAGACACCGGGGAGCTGTTTTTT
TRBJ2-7	15	TRBV4-2	-	-	CASSQELRGPYEQYF	TGTGCCAGCAGCCAAGAACTTCGCGGCCCTTACGAGCAGTACTTC
TRBJ1-1	14	TRBV5-1	few	-	CASSLGNGNTEAFF	TGCGCCAGCAGCCTAGGTAATGGGAACACTGAAGCTTTCTTT
TRBJ1-3	13	TRBV28	-	-	CASSLGSGNTIYF	TGTGCCAGCAGTTTAGGCTCAGGAAACACCATATATTTT
TRBJ1-6	13	TRBV19	few	-	CASSPQGNSPLHF	TGTGCCAGTAGTCCACAGGGTAATTCACCCCTCCACTTT
TRBJ2-5	18	TRBV19	-	TRBD2	CASRPSTGLAGLQETQYF	TGTGCCAGTAGGCCCTCAACCGGACTAGCGGGACTACAAGAGACCCAGTACTTC
TRBJ2-1	15	TRBV6-1	-	TRBD2	CASSEGSGGHNEQFF	TGTGCCAGCAGTGAAGGTAGCGGGGGCCACAATGAGCAGTTCTTC
TRBJ2-5	16	TRBV28	-	TRBD2	CASSSPSAGGGETQYF	TGTGCCAGCAGTTCCCCCTCCGCGGGGGGAGGAGAGACCCAGTACTTC
TRBJ2-5	14	TRBV6-5	-	-	CASSLSPGVETQYF	TGTGCCAGCAGTTTATCCCCGGGGGTCGAGACCCAGTACTTC
TRBJ2-1	14	TRBV18	-	-	CASSPQGPNNEQFF	TGTGCCAGCTCACCACAGGGGCCGAACAATGAGCAGTTCTTC
TRBJ2-7	15	TRBV11-2	few	TRBD1	CASRSRRGQSYEQYF	TGTGCCAGCAGATCTCGCCGGGGACAGTCCTACGAGCAGTACTTC
TRBJ2-5	21	TRBV14	-	TRBD2	CASSQDASLLAGGPREETQYF	TGTGCCAGCAGCCAAGATGCGAGTCTGCTAGCGGGGGGCCCTCGGGAAGAGACCCAGTACTTC
TRBJ2-5	13	TRBV5-1	-	-	CASSLTAGETQYF	TGCGCCAGCAGCTTGACAGCGGGCGAGACCCAGTACTTC
TRBJ2-2	15	TRBV7-9	few	-	CASSSYRGGTGELFF	TGTGCCAGCAGCTCTTACAGGGGGGGAACCGGGGAGCTGTTTTTT
TRBJ1-5	14	TRBV11-2	-	-	CASSLEGTNQPQHF	TGTGCCAGCAGCTTGGAGGGGACTAATCAGCCCCAGCATTTT
TRBJ1-2	11	TRBV30	-	-	CAWTPMSGYTF	TGTGCCTGGACCCCCATGAGTGGCTACACCTTC
TRBJ1-4	16	TRBV4-1	once	TRBD1	CASSPHRDRVGEKLFF	TGCGCCAGCAGCCCTCACCGGGACAGGGTGGGTGAAAAACTGTTTTTT
TRBJ2-7	14	TRBV7-9	few	-	CASSFALPTYEQYF	TGTGCCAGCAGCTTTGCCCTCCCTACCTACGAGCAGTACTTC
TRBJ2-5	11	TRBV20-1	-	TRBD2	CSAGSGATQYF	TGCAGTGCTGGGAGCGGGGCGACCCAGTACTTC
TRBJ1-1	14	TRBV7-9	-	-	CASSLPNSGSVAFF	TGTGCCAGCAGCTTACCCAACAGCGGTTCCGTGGCTTTCTTT
TRBJ1-1	14	TRBV14	once	TRBD1	CASSRHRGQTEAFF	TGTGCCAGCAGCCGCCACCGGGGACAGACTGAAGCTTTCTTT
TRBJ1-1	14	TRBV6-5	-	-	CASSYSGGSAEAFF	TGTGCCAGCAGTTACTCGGGGGGAAGCGCTGAAGCTTTCTTT
TRBJ1-4	15	TRBV14	-	-	CASSPTGATNEKLFF	TGTGCCAGCAGCCCAACGGGAGCAACTAATGAAAAACTGTTTTTT
TRBJ1-5	16	TRBV10-1	-	TRBD1	CASSDRQGSSNQPQHF	TGCGCCAGCAGTGACCGACAGGGGTCGAGCAATCAGCCCCAGCATTTT
TRBJ1-2	16	TRBV19	-	TRBD1	CASATYTGQGNYGYTF	TGTGCCAGCGCCACTTATACGGGACAGGGGAACTATGGCTACACCTTC